These T cell receptor beta chains were read from a single sample in a study of blood T cell repertoires in COVID-19. TCRdb's table, derived via immunoSEQ multiplex PCR, lists solely in-frame clones and lacks some. The sample lists 150,000 to 200,000 clones, 75% to 90% seen once, with about 11% in the top ten. Sample: peripheral blood. These receptors were obtained from a human donor in a cohort sampled during active COVID-19. CDR3s include the opening cysteine and the closing phenylalanine or tryptophan. The order of the fields is CDR3 DNA, CDR3 protein, D gene, clone size, V gene, J gene, CDR3 length. A D gene is named only where the DNA matches it firmly. Only part of the rows carry a size: once, few, many, or a class if the clone is expanded.

cdr3_nt: TGCGCCAGCAGCCTCATCCTAGTGGCGGATTCCTACAATGAGCAGTTCTTC; cdr3_aa: CASSLILVADSYNEQFF; d_call: .; clone_size: .; v_call: TRBV4-1; j_call: TRBJ2-1; cdr3_length: 17
cdr3_nt: TGTGCCAGCAGTTCTCCGCCGTGGCGGGGGGAGCCGGTGCAGTACTTC; cdr3_aa: CASSSPPWRGEPVQYF; d_call: TRBD2; clone_size: .; v_call: TRBV6-5; j_call: TRBJ2-7; cdr3_length: 16
cdr3_nt: TGTGCCAGCAGCTTCGTTTCAGATACGCAGTATTTT; cdr3_aa: CASSFVSDTQYF; d_call: .; clone_size: .; v_call: TRBV7-9; j_call: TRBJ2-3; cdr3_length: 12
cdr3_nt: TGTGCCAGCAGTTACCCTAGCGGGAGTTCGACCGAGCAGTACTTC; cdr3_aa: CASSYPSGSSTEQYF; d_call: TRBD2; clone_size: .; v_call: TRBV6-2/TRBV6-3; j_call: TRBJ2-7; cdr3_length: 15
cdr3_nt: TGTGCCAGCAGTGAACGTCAGGGATGGGGCTACACCTTC; cdr3_aa: CASSERQGWGYTF; d_call: .; clone_size: .; v_call: TRBV6-1; j_call: TRBJ1-2; cdr3_length: 13
cdr3_nt: TGTGCCAGCAGCTCCTATCTCACAGATACGCAGTATTTT; cdr3_aa: CASSSYLTDTQYF; d_call: .; clone_size: .; v_call: TRBV7-2; j_call: TRBJ2-3; cdr3_length: 13
cdr3_nt: TGTGCCATCAGTGAGCGAGGGAGCACAGATACGCAGTATTTT; cdr3_aa: CAISERGSTDTQYF; d_call: .; clone_size: .; v_call: TRBV10-3; j_call: TRBJ2-3; cdr3_length: 14
cdr3_nt: TGTGCCAGCAGCGTAGACAGGGCATCTGGAAACACCATATATTTT; cdr3_aa: CASSVDRASGNTIYF; d_call: .; clone_size: few; v_call: TRBV9; j_call: TRBJ1-3; cdr3_length: 15
cdr3_nt: TGTGCCAGCAGCCCTGGGACAGGGGGCTTGGTGAACACTGAAGCTTTCTTT; cdr3_aa: CASSPGTGGLVNTEAFF; d_call: TRBD1; clone_size: .; v_call: TRBV9; j_call: TRBJ1-1; cdr3_length: 17
cdr3_nt: TGTGCCAGCAGCCGGGGATCCGAGAACACTGAAGCTTTCTTT; cdr3_aa: CASSRGSENTEAFF; d_call: .; clone_size: .; v_call: TRBV7-2; j_call: TRBJ1-1; cdr3_length: 14
cdr3_nt: TGTGCCAGCAGTGGCGGGCCGGAGATTGGCTACACCTTC; cdr3_aa: CASSGGPEIGYTF; d_call: .; clone_size: once; v_call: TRBV6-6; j_call: TRBJ1-2; cdr3_length: 13
cdr3_nt: TGTGCCAGCAGTTTAAAGAGGTCGGGACAGGGGTACGAGCAGTACTTC; cdr3_aa: CASSLKRSGQGYEQYF; d_call: TRBD1; clone_size: .; v_call: TRBV27; j_call: TRBJ2-7; cdr3_length: 16
cdr3_nt: TGCGCCAGCAGCCTGGACAGTATAAACACTGAAGCTTTCTTT; cdr3_aa: CASSLDSINTEAFF; d_call: .; clone_size: .; v_call: TRBV4-3; j_call: TRBJ1-1; cdr3_length: 14
cdr3_nt: TGTGCCAGCAGCTTCACAGGGAACACTGAAGCTTTCTTT; cdr3_aa: CASSFTGNTEAFF; d_call: .; clone_size: .; v_call: TRBV6-5; j_call: TRBJ1-1; cdr3_length: 13
cdr3_nt: TGTGCCAGCAGCCCACTAGCGGGAGAGCGGGTTACGCAGTATTTT; cdr3_aa: CASSPLAGERVTQYF; d_call: TRBD2; clone_size: .; v_call: TRBV7-8; j_call: TRBJ2-3; cdr3_length: 15
cdr3_nt: TGTGCCAGTAGTATCTTGGACAGGGAGGACACTGAAGCTTTCTTT; cdr3_aa: CASSILDREDTEAFF; d_call: TRBD1; clone_size: .; v_call: TRBV19; j_call: TRBJ1-1; cdr3_length: 15